One and the same sample provided the 7 T cell receptor beta chains below, sequenced in a study of breast tumors, draining lymph nodes, adjacent tissues. The lymph nodes were axillary draining lymph nodes from breast cancer patients. TCRdb recomputed calls from the multiplex PCR reads with MiXCR, one row per CDR3 protein. The sample lists roughly 120,000 distinct CDR3 sequences; less than 20% were seen once. The sample consisted of axillary lymph node tissue. All receptors come from a female donor with breast cancer. Some clones in this sample may be carry-over from other donors' samples.

As to this clonotype: It may be a read error: a sequence one base away is much more abundant. The chain uses TRBV5-1 and TRBJ1-3; D may be TRBD1 (6 bases). V was trimmed by 6 bases and J by 4 bases, leaving 20 bases between them. The CDR3 spans 16 residues. The V gene's germline CDR1 is SGHRS and CDR2 YFSETQ. CDR3 amino acids: CASNPGDWGAGNTIYF. The CDR3 region has the DNA TGCGCCAGCAACCCCGGTGATTGGGGGGCCGGAAACACCATATATTTT.

This clonotype was detected ten times or more. The chain carries TRBV15 and TRBJ2-3; 8 nucleotides align to TRBD2. There are 18 residues in the CDR3. With V trimmed by 2 bases and J by 5 bases, 15 bases remained unmatched. Germline V gene lookup returns CDR1 LNHNV and CDR2 YYDKDF (reference sequence). The DNA of the CDR3 is TGTGCCACCAGCAGATCACCCCTCCGAGCGGGAGATGGAGATACGCAGTATTTT. Encoded protein: CATSRSPLRAGDGDTQYF. Looking up the rest from reference TRBV15 and TRBJ2-3 gives the full variable domain: DAMVIQNPRYQVTQFGKPVTLSCSQTLNHNVMYWYQQKSSQAPKLLFHYYDKDFNNEADTPDNFQSRRPNTSFCFLDIRSPGLGDTAMYLCATSRSPLRAGDGDTQYFGPGTRLTVL.

This clonotype came up many times. This chain connects TRBV5-1 to TRBJ1-6; a weak D match, TRBD1 (5 bases). The CDR3 spans 13 residues. Germline loops: CDR1 SGHRS, CDR2 YFSETQ. Trimming took 4 bases from V and 7 from J, leaving 9 bases between them. Here the CDR3 DNA reads TGCGCCAGCAGCAACGGGGCCAATTCACCCCTCCACTTT. This codes for CASSNGANSPLHF.

Regarding this clonotype: A much larger clone lies a single base off, so this may be a read error. The V and J genes are TRBV6-5 and TRBJ1-5, with a weak D call TRBD1 (6 bases). In germline, CDR1 is MNHEY, CDR2 SVGAGI. The CDR3 is 14 residues long. V was clipped by 6 bases and J by 2 bases, with 11 bases between them. CDR3 in amino acids: CASSTRQGNQPQHF. DNA of the CDR3: TGTGCCAGCAGCACCCGACAGGGCAATCAGCCCCAGCATTTT.

At least ten counts were recorded for this clonotype. This chain uses TRBV4-1 with TRBJ1-2; TRBD1 aligns across 9 bases. This CDR3 region has 16 residues. Per germline, CDR1 MGHRA and CDR2 YSYEKL. J gave up 5 bases and V 0 bases, and 7 bases lay outside the gene matches. This CDR3 reads CASSQDVQDRGYGYTF. The CDR3 coding sequence is TGCGCCAGCAGCCAAGATGTGCAGGACAGGGGATATGGCTACACCTTC.

On this clonotype: With a much larger clone just one base away, this may be a read error. V gene TRBV9 combines with J gene TRBJ1-2; tentatively, D is TRBD1 (5 bases). CDR1 is SGDLS, CDR2 YYNGEE, per germline. The CDR3 sequence is 12 residues long. The CDR3 region has the DNA TGTGCCGGCAGCGTATCGGGGGTCGGCTACACCTTC. Translated, it gives CAGSVSGVGYTF.

There are many counts of this clonotype. The J gene is TRBJ1-2, the V gene TRBV25-1; 10 bases map to TRBD1. Germline assignment: CDR1 MGHDK and CDR2 SYGVNS. V trimming: 3 bases; J trimming: 8 bases; junction bases outside the gene matches: 9. The CDR3 contains 15 residues. CDR3 nucleotide sequence: TGTGCCAGCAGTGACCCTGGGACAGGGGTTGACGGCTACACCTTC. Translating gives CASSDPGTGVDGYTF.